Shown below are 24 T cell receptor beta chains from a single sample sequenced in a study of T cells in Graves' hyperthyroidism and ophthalmopathy. Template material for amplifying TCR beta CDR3 regions consisted of RNA transcripts. First-round RT-PCR with HTBI primers amplified the TCR CDR3 region. TCRdb reprocessed the multiplex PCR reads via MiXCR and lists one record per CDR3 protein. The repertoire holds about 420,000 distinct CDR3 sequences, with around a sixth as singletons. The sample comprised blood. The receptors stem from a woman aged 18-35 years with Graves' hyperthyroidism.

This clonotype was detected many times. The J gene is TRBJ2-7, the V gene TRBV11-2; D possibly corresponds to TRBD1 (5 bases). With 2 bases removed from V and 6 bases from J, the gap between germline ends came to 14 bases. The CDR3 length is 14 residues. Per the germline V gene, CDR1 is SGHAT and CDR2 is FQNNGV. CDR3 DNA: TGTGCCAGCAGCTTAAGTTTAGGGGTTACCGAGCAGTACTTC. Its protein is CASSLSLGVTEQYF.

This chain links TRBV3-1 with TRBJ2-3; possibly TRBD1 or TRBD2 for D (5 bases each). V gave up 0 bases and J gave up 5 bases, with 9 bases separating them. This CDR3 region has 14 residues. The germline CDR1 and CDR2 sequences are LGHDT and YNNKEL (reference sequence). This chain's CDR3 is CASSQDGGGDTQYF. CDR3 DNA sequence: TGTGCCAGCAGCCAAGATGGGGGTGGAGATACGCAGTATTTT.

Only a few counts were recorded for this clonotype. V gene TRBV19 combines with J gene TRBJ1-5, with 12 bases fitting TRBD1. There are 13 residues in the CDR3. V lost 11 bases and J lost 6; bases outside the gene matches: 5. CDR1 LNHDA and CDR2 SQIVND come from the germline V gene (reference sequence). DNA of the CDR3: TGTGCCGGAGGGACAGGGGGCAGTCAGCCCCAGCATTTT. It is translated as CAGGTGGSQPQHF.

This clonotype was detected only a few times. This chain uses TRBV5-1 with TRBJ1-3; 7 bases are shared with TRBD1. The CDR3 consists of 14 residues. Losses at the gene ends were 5 bases for V and 7 bases for J; bases not matched to a gene: 9. The germline V gene encodes CDR1 SGHRS and CDR2 YFSETQ. CDR3 in DNA: TGCGCCAGCAGATACGACAGGGAGATGAACACCATATATTTT. Protein sequence: CASRYDREMNTIYF.

The sample holds many counts of this clonotype. The chain couples TRBV3-1 to TRBJ1-5; no definite D call. V was trimmed by 3 bases and J by 2 bases, leaving 11 bases between them. Germline assignment: CDR1 LGHDT and CDR2 YNNKEL (reference sequence). The CDR3 loop spans 15 amino acids. The CDR3 DNA follows: TGTGCCAGCAGCCAGGGTGCGGATGGCAATCAGCCCCAGCATTTT. Protein sequence: CASSQGADGNQPQHF.

This clonotype was seen at least ten times. V and J are TRBV14 and TRBJ2-1; TRBD2 matches 9 bases. V shed 2 bases, J shed 4 bases, and the junction held 6 bases outside the gene matches. The CDR3 covers 16 residues. Germline V gives CDR1 SGHDN, CDR2 FVKESK. CDR3 loop: CASSQTPLAGYNEQFF. The CDR3 DNA sequence: TGTGCCAGCAGCCAAACGCCGCTAGCGGGGTACAATGAGCAGTTCTTC.

This chain connects TRBV6-5 to TRBJ1-5, with TRBD1 as a possible D gene (6 bases). Germline V lookup: CDR1 MNHEY, CDR2 SVGAGI. This CDR3 region has 16 residues. The germline V and J ends were trimmed by 5 bases and 3 bases, with 17 bases remaining between them. The CDR3 DNA is TGTGCCAGCAGTCACACAGGGAGTGATAACAATCAGCCCCAGCATTTT. Translated, it gives CASSHTGSDNNQPQHF.

The chain carries TRBV11-3 and TRBJ1-3; D gene uncertain. The CDR3 consists of 12 residues. Looked up from germline, CDR1 is SGHNT and CDR2 is YENEEA. The CDR3 DNA reads as TGTACATCAGCCGACTCTGGAAACACCATATATTTT. Its translation is CTSADSGNTIYF.

This clonotype has at least ten counts. The chain recombines TRBV11-2 with TRBJ2-7, with D perhaps assigned TRBD1 or TRBD2 (5 bases each). The CDR3 extends over 16 amino acids. V lost 5 bases and J 7 bases, leaving 24 bases between the germline ends. CDR1 and CDR2 (germline): SGHAT, FQNNGV. The CDR3 bases are TGTGCCAGCAGCCCCATGGGGAAGGGGACCCCGAAAGAGCAGTACTTC. It is translated as CASSPMGKGTPKEQYF. Together with reference TRBV11-2 and TRBJ2-7, the CDR3 gives the full variable domain: EAGVAQSPRYKIIEKRQSVAFWCNPISGHATLYWYQQILGQGPKLLIQFQNNGVVDDSQLPKDRFSAERLKGVDSTLKIQPAKLEDSAVYLCASSPMGKGTPKEQYFGPGTRLTVT.

This clonotype was seen many times. The chain links TRBV28 to TRBJ2-3; 7 positions match TRBD1. The length of the CDR3 is 13 residues. Germline lookup yields CDR1 MDHEN and CDR2 SYDVKM. The CDR3 loop is CAHGLGQTDTQYF. The CDR3 coding sequence is TGTGCGCATGGTTTGGGACAGACAGATACGCAGTATTTT.

This clonotype was observed many times. This sequence joins TRBV6-5 and TRBJ1-5, with D possibly TRBD1 on 6 matching bases. Germline V gene lookup returns CDR1 MNHEY and CDR2 SVGAGI. This CDR3 spans 15 amino acids. V dropped 1 base and J dropped 4 bases, with 11 bases sitting between them. CDR3 in amino acids: CASSYWGGPNQPQHF. CDR3 bases: TGTGCCAGCAGTTACTGGGGGGGCCCTAATCAGCCCCAGCATTTT.

The chain recombines TRBV19 with TRBJ2-1, with 9 bases fitting TRBD2. Germline V gene data show CDR1 as LNHDA and CDR2 as SQIVND (reference sequence). This CDR3 contains 16 residues. After removal of 4 bases from V and 5 bases from J, the junction contained 9 bases not matched to a gene. The DNA of the CDR3 is TGTGCCAGTAGTAGGACATTAGGGACTAGCCACAATGAGCAGTTCTTC. This gives the protein CASSRTLGTSHNEQFF.

Only a few counts were recorded for this clonotype. Being one base from a much bigger clone, this may be a read error. V is TRBV20-1 and J is TRBJ2-3, with TRBD2 matching 11 bases. Germline V lookup: CDR1 DFQATT, CDR2 SNEGSKA (reference sequence). V lost 5 bases and J lost 5; bases outside the gene matches: 15. This CDR3 spans 17 amino acids. This CDR3 is CSALSGTSGALGDTQYF. The DNA for the CDR3 is TGCAGTGCTCTCTCCGGGACTAGCGGCGCCCTGGGAGATACGCAGTATTTT.

This clonotype has at least ten counts. The genes are TRBV6-1 and TRBJ2-1; 9 bases line up with TRBD2. V was clipped by 5 bases and J by 9 bases; unmatched bases: 8. Germline assignment: CDR1 MNHNS and CDR2 SASEGT. The CDR3 is made up of 14 amino acids. CDR3 DNA sequence: TGTGCCAGCAGTTCCCCCGGACTAGCGACTGAGCAGTTCTTC. This translates into CASSSPGLATEQFF.

A note on this clonotype: A read error may be the cause here, since a much bigger clone is one base away. The V and J genes are TRBV24-1 and TRBJ2-2, with 8 bases aligning to TRBD1. The CDR3 loop spans 16 amino acids. V shed 6 bases and J 0 bases; nucleotides not matched to a gene: 5. CDR1 KGHDR and CDR2 SFDVKD come from the germline V gene. In DNA form, the CDR3 reads TGTGCCACCAGTCCGGGACAGGTCTCGAACACCGGGGAGCTGTTTTTT. This translates into CATSPGQVSNTGELFF.

The CDR3 nucleotides are TGTGCCAGCGGAAGGGGGGGAAGAGTCTACGAGCAGTACTTC. This sequence encodes CASGRGGRVYEQYF. This sequence joins TRBV27 and TRBJ2-7; a weak D match, TRBD2 (7 bases). Germline V gene data show CDR1 as MNHEY and CDR2 as SMNVEV (reference sequence). The CDR3 contains 14 residues. Trimming took off 8 bases at V and 3 bases at J, with 17 bases between the two ends.

The chain joins TRBV12-3 or TRBV12-4 to TRBJ1-2, with a possible D match to TRBD1 (6 bases). This CDR3 spans 11 amino acids. V dropped 11 bases and J dropped 2 bases, with 9 bases sitting between them. CDR3 sequence reads: CAVGQNYGYTF. The CDR3 coding sequence is TGTGCCGTCGGACAGAACTATGGCTACACCTTC.

This rearrangement joins TRBV9 to TRBJ2-5; no reliable D call. This CDR3 comprises 15 residues. Trimming pared 1 base from V and 5 bases from J, leaving 15 bases between. CDR1 and CDR2 from the germline V gene are SGDLS and YYNGEE. CDR3 region: CASSVYGHPGETQYF. The CDR3 bases are TGTGCCAGCAGCGTATATGGGCACCCAGGCGAGACCCAGTACTTC.

This clonotype was seen repeatedly, ten times or more. This chain uses TRBV12-3 or TRBV12-4 with TRBJ1-1; unclear D gene. The V end was cut by 8 bases, the J end by 1 base, with 14 bases between. The CDR3 length is 14 residues. The CDR3 DNA reads as TGTGCCAGCCTCGCGAGGTTATCGAACACTGAAGCTTTCTTT. Protein sequence: CASLARLSNTEAFF.

This chain links TRBV7-9 with TRBJ2-1, with 7 nucleotides matching TRBD1. The CDR3 is made up of 17 amino acids. After removal of 0 bases from V and 0 bases from J, the junction contained 5 bases not matched to a gene. Germline-derived CDR1 and CDR2 are SEHNR and FQNEAQ (reference sequence). CDR3 coding DNA: TGTGCCAGCAGCTTAGCTACAGGGGTCCCCTCCTACAATGAGCAGTTCTTC. Its translation is CASSLATGVPSYNEQFF.

This clonotype was recorded at least ten times. This chain connects TRBV6-5 to TRBJ2-1; 7 nucleotides line up with TRBD1. The CDR3 is 14 residues long. Germline V gives CDR1 MNHEY, CDR2 SVGAGI. With V trimmed by 2 bases and J by 8 bases, 6 bases remained unmatched. CDR3 DNA sequence: TGTGCCAGCAGTTACAGGGGGCGAGGCGATGAGCAGTTCTTC. This encodes CASSYRGRGDEQFF.

The chain links TRBV9 to TRBJ2-1; 8 bases fit TRBD2. The ends lost 4 bases at V and 3 bases at J; junction bases unmatched: 9. CDR1 is SGDLS, CDR2 YYNGEE, per germline. The CDR3 consists of 16 residues. CDR3 coding DNA: TGTGCCAGCAGCCCCCACGGGGGGGGGCTCTACAATGAGCAGTTCTTC. It translates to CASSPHGGGLYNEQFF.

This clonotype was seen ten or more times. The CDR3 bases are TGTGCCAGCAGTGAACAGGGGGCTGTCGAGCAGTACTTC. This translates into CASSEQGAVEQYF. The chain combines TRBV6-1 with TRBJ2-7, with 8 nucleotides matching TRBD1. Germline V gene lookup returns CDR1 MNHNS and CDR2 SASEGT. The CDR3 extends over 13 amino acids. V gave up 2 bases and J gave up 6 bases; unmatched junction bases: 3.

Comment on this clonotype: A much larger clone differs from this one at a single base, so this may be a read error. The rearrangement joins TRBV18 to TRBJ2-7, with D tentatively TRBD1 (6 bases). The V and J ends lost 5 bases and 6 bases respectively, with 14 bases between them. CDR3 length equals 13 residues. Germline V gene data show CDR1 as KGHSH and CDR2 as LQKENI. CDR3 sequence reads: CASSAQQGGEQYF. For the CDR3, the DNA is TGTGCCAGCTCAGCCCAACAGGGCGGCGAGCAGTACTTC.